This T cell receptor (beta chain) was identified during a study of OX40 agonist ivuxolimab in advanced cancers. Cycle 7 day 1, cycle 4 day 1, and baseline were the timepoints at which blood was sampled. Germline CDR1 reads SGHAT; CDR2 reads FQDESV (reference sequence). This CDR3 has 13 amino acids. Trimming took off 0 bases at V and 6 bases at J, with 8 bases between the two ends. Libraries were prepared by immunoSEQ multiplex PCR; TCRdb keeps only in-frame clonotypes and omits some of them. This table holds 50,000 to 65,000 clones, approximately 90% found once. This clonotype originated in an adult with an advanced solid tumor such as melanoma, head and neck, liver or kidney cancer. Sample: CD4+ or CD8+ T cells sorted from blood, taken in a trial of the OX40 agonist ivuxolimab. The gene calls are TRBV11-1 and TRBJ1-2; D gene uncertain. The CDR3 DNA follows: TGTGCCAGCAGCTTAGCTACCGAGGATGGCTACACCTTC. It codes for CASSLATEDGYTF.